This TCR beta chain was recorded in a study of blood T cell repertoires in COVID-19. The wider study: PBMCs, B-cell-depleted T cells, or T cells were the source of the cDNA or gDNA that made up the material.

In Seattle, patients joined the study during active infection and were tracked longitudinally. Trimming took off 0 bases at V and 6 bases at J, with 14 bases between the two ends. Germline V gene data show CDR1 as SQVTM and CDR2 as ANQGSEA. This CDR3 has 14 residues. In the authors' methods: Counts of nucleated cells, estimated from reference gene primer amplification, were obtained. This table comes from immunoSEQ multiplex PCR, and its TCRdb copy is limited to in-frame clones, with some not included. Clone size and the V and J calls come from that table; the DNA yielded D and trimming. The table has under 200,000 clones, just over 90% seen once.

J is TRBJ1-2 and V is TRBV29-1; tentative D call: TRBD1 (5 bases). Sequenced: peripheral blood. This receptor was obtained from a man between 18 and 29 years old with COVID-19, enrolled during active disease. The CDR3 spells CSVEDPSGDDGYTF. DNA of the CDR3: TGCAGCGTTGAAGACCCCTCGGGGGACGATGGCTACACCTTC.